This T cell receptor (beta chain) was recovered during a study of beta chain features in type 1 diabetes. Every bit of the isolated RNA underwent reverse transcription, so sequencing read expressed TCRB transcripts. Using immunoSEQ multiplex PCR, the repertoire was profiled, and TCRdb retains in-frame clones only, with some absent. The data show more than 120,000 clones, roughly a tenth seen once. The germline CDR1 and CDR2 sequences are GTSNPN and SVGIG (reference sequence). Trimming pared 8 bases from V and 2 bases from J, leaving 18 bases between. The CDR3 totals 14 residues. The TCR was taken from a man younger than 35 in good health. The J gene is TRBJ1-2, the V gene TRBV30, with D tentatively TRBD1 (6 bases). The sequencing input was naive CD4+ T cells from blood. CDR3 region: CATLQRDRNYGYTF. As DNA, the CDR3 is TGTGCCACCCTCCAGCGAGACAGGAACTATGGCTACACCTTC. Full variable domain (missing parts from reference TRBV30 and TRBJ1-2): SQTIHQWPATLVQPVGSPLSLECTVEGTSNPNLYWYRQAAGRGLQLLFYSVGIGQISSEVPQNLSASRPQDRQFILSSKKLLLSDSGFYLCATLQRDRNYGYTFGSGTRLTVV.